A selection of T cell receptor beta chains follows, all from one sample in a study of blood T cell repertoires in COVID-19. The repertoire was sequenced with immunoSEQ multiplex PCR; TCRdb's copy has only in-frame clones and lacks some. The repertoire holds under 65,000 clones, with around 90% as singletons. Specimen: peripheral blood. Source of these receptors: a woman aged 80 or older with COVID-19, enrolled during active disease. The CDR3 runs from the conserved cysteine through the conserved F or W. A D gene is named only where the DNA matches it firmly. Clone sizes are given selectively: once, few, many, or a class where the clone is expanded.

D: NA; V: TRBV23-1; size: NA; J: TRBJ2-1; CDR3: CGRAGCGNNEQFF; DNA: TGCGGGAGGGCAGGGTGTGGTAATAATGAGCAGTTCTTC
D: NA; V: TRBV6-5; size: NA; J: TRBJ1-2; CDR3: CASSYSMVQENYGYTF; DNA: TGTGCCAGCAGTTACTCGATGGTACAGGAGAACTATGGCTACACCTTC
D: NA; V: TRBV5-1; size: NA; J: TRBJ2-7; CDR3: CASSLSGDSYEQYF; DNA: TGCGCCAGCAGCTTGTCCGGGGACTCCTACGAGCAGTACTTC
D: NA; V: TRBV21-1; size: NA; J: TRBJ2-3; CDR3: CASSKVGGVADTQYF; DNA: TGTGCCAGCAGCAAAGTTGGGGGGGTGGCAGATACGCAGTATTTT
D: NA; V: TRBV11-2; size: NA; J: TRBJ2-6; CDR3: CASSPPAQGPGANVLTF; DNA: TGTGCCAGCAGCCCCCCCGCACAGGGCCCTGGGGCCAACGTCCTGACTTTC
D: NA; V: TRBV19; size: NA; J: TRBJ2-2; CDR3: CASRAGSNTGELFF; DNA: TGTGCCAGTAGGGCAGGTTCGAACACCGGGGAGCTGTTTTTT
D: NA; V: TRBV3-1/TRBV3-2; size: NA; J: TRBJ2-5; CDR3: CASSPLAGTQYF; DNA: TGTGCCAGCAGCCCATTAGCTGGGACCCAGTACTTC
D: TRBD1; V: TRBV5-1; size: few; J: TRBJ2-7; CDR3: CASSFETGYFSYEQYF; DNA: TGCGCCAGCAGCTTCGAGACAGGGTATTTTTCCTACGAGCAGTACTTC
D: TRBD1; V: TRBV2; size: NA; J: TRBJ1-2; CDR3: CASRTPGTGGNYGYTF; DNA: TGTGCCAGCAGAACCCCCGGGACAGGGGGTAACTATGGCTACACCTTC
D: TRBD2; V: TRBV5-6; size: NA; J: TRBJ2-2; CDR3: CASSLTGGPPGELFF; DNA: TGTGCCAGCAGCTTGACGGGGGGGCCCCCCGGGGAGCTGTTTTTT
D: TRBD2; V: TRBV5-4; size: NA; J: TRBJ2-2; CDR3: CASSPMTSGGTTGELFF; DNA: TGTGCCAGCAGCCCGATGACTAGCGGGGGAACCACCGGGGAGCTGTTTTTT
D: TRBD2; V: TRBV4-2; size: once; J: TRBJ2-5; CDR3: CASSPHPGLQRGAQTHNQETQYF; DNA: TGTGCCAGCAGCCCCCACCCGGGACTACAGCGGGGGGCCCAAACACATAACCAAGAGACCCAGTACTTC
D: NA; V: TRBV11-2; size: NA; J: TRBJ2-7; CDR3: CASSFHGGEGYEQYF; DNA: TGTGCCAGCAGCTTCCATGGTGGTGAGGGCTACGAGCAGTACTTC
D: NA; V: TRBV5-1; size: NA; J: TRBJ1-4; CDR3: CASSLDGTPEKLFF; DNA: TGCGCCAGCAGCTTGGATGGGACACCTGAAAAACTGTTTTTT
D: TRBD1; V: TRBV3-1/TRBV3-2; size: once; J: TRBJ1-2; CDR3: CASSRGGQYPYGYTF; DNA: TGTGCCAGCAGCCGAGGGGGCCAGTACCCTTATGGCTACACCTTC
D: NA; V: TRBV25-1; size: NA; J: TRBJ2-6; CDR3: CASSEVTVGANVLTF; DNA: TGTGCCAGCAGTGAGGTTACTGTGGGGGCCAACGTCCTGACTTTC
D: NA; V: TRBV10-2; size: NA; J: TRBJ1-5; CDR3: CASRLQGSQPQHF; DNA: TGCGCCAGCAGACTCCAGGGAAGCCAGCCCCAGCATTTT
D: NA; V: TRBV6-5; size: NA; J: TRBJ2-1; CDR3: CASRPQGLGYNEQFF; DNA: TGTGCCAGCAGACCTCAGGGGTTAGGGTACAATGAGCAGTTCTTC
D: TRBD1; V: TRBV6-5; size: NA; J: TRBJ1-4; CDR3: CASSQGALNEKLFF; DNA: TGTGCCAGCAGTCAGGGGGCGCTCAATGAAAAACTGTTTTTT
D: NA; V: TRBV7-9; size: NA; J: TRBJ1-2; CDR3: CASSSTANYGYTF; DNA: TGTGCCAGCAGTTCGACAGCTAACTATGGCTACACCTTC
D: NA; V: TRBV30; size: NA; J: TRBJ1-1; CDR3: CAWTVTGGGTEAFF; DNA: TGTGCCTGGACTGTGACCGGGGGAGGCACTGAAGCTTTCTTT
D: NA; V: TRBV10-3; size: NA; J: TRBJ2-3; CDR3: CAISDLTDTQYF; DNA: TGTGCCATCAGTGACCTCACAGATACGCAGTATTTT
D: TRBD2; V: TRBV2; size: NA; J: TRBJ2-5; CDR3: CASTLGGGKETQYF; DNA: TGTGCCAGTACCTTGGGCGGGGGGAAAGAGACCCAGTACTTC
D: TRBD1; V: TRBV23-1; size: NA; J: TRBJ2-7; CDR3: CASSRGMAGGYEQYF; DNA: TGCGCCAGCAGTCGAGGAATGGCAGGGGGCTACGAGCAGTACTTC
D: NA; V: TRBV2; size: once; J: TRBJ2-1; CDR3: CASSARQREQFF; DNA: TGTGCCAGCAGTGCTCGACAGAGGGAGCAGTTCTTC
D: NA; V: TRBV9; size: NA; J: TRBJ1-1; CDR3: CASSVGLVNTEAFF; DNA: TGTGCCAGCAGCGTAGGGTTAGTGAACACTGAAGCTTTCTTT
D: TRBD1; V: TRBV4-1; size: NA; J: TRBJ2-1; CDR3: CASSQAGTGAYNEQFF; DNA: TGCGCCAGCAGCCAAGCCGGGACAGGGGCCTACAATGAGCAGTTCTTC
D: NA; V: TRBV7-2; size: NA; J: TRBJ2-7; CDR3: CASSLVPVPEQYF; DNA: TGTGCCAGCAGCTTAGTTCCAGTTCCAGAGCAGTACTTC
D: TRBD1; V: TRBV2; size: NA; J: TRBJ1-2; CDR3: CASSVRDRALNYGYTF; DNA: TGTGCCAGCAGTGTTCGGGACAGGGCCCTAAACTATGGCTACACCTTC
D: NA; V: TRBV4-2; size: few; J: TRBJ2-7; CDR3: CASSPFFGSEQYF; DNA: TGTGCCAGCAGTCCATTCTTTGGCTCCGAGCAGTACTTC
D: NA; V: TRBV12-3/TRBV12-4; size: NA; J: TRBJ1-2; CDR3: CASSLLQGYGYTF; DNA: TGTGCCAGCAGTTTATTGCAGGGTTATGGCTACACCTTC
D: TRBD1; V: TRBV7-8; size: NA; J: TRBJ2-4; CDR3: CASSPNWQGVAKNIQYF; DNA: TGTGCCAGCAGCCCTAACTGGCAGGGGGTAGCCAAAAACATTCAGTACTTC
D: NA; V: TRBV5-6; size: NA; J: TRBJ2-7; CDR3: CASSSGTYYEQYF; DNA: TGTGCCAGCAGCTCCGGGACTTACTACGAGCAGTACTTC
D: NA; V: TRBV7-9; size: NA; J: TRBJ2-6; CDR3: CASSSHRGSGANVLTF; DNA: TGTGCCAGCAGCTCCCACCGAGGATCTGGGGCCAACGTCCTGACTTTC
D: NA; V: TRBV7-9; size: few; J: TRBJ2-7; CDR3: CASSASVYEQYF; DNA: TGTGCCAGCAGCGCTAGCGTCTACGAGCAGTACTTC
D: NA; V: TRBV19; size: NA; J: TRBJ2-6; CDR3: CARKGARGSGANVLTF; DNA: TGTGCCAGGAAAGGGGCAAGAGGCTCTGGGGCCAACGTCCTGACTTTC
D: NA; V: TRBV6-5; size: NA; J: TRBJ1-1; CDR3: CASSYAGNTEAFF; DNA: TGTGCCAGCAGTTACGCGGGGAACACTGAAGCTTTCTTT
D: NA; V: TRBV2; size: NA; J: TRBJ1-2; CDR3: CASSPDRLGGYTF; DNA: TGTGCCAGCAGTCCGGACAGATTGGGTGGCTACACCTTC
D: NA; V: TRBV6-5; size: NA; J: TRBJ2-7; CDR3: CASSYSVSGSSYEQYF; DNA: TGTGCCAGCAGTTACTCGGTCAGTGGGAGCTCCTACGAGCAGTACTTC
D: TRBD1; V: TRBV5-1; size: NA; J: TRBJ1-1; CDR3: CASSPRDRATEAFF; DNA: TGCGCCAGCAGCCCGAGGGACAGGGCGACTGAAGCTTTCTTT
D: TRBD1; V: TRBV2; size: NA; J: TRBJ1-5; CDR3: CASTLDRELNQPQHF; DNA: TGTGCCAGCACCTTGGACAGGGAGCTTAATCAGCCCCAGCATTTT
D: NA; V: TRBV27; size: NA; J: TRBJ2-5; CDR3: CASSLSPLSGTQYF; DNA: TGTGCCAGCAGTTTAAGTCCACTATCCGGGACCCAGTACTTC
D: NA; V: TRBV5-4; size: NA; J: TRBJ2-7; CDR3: CASSLQNPYEQYF; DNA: TGTGCCAGCAGCTTACAGAACCCCTACGAGCAGTACTTC
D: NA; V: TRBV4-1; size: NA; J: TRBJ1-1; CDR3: CASQGFRDTEAFF; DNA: TGCGCCAGTCAGGGATTTAGGGACACTGAAGCTTTCTTT
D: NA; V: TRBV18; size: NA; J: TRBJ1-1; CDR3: CASAAAMNTEAFF; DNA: TGTGCCAGCGCCGCGGCCATGAACACTGAAGCTTTCTTT
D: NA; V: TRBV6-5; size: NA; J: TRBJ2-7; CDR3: CASSYSLGQLYEQYF; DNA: TGTGCCAGCAGTTACTCCCTCGGACAGCTCTACGAGCAGTACTTC
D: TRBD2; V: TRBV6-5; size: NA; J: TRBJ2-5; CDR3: CASTFSTSTETQYF; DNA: TGTGCCAGCACCTTTTCGACTAGCACGGAGACCCAGTACTTC
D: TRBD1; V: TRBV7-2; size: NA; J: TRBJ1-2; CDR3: CASSLGTGAYGYTF; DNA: TGTGCCAGCAGCTTGGGGACAGGAGCCTATGGCTACACCTTC
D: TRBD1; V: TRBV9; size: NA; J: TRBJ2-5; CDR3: CASSRTGTEEAQYF; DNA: TGTGCCAGCAGCCGGACAGGAACGGAAGAGGCCCAGTACTTC
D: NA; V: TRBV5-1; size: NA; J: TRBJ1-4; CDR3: CASSFGEKLFF; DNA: TGCGCCAGCAGCTTCGGGGAAAAACTGTTTTTT
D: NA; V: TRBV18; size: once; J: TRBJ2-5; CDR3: CASSPGRREIDQYF; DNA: TGTGCCAGCTCACCAGGGAGGAGGGAGATTGACCAGTACTTC
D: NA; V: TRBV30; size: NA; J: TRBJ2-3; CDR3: CAWSRTGKGTDTQYF; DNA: TGTGCCTGGAGTAGAACAGGGAAGGGCACAGATACGCAGTATTTT
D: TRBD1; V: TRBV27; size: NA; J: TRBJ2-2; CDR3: CASSLQGALGGELFF; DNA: TGTGCCAGCAGTTTGCAGGGGGCGCTTGGCGGGGAGCTGTTTTTT
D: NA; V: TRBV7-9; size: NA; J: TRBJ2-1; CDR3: CASTNGGSDEQFF; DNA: TGTGCCAGCACAAATGGAGGCAGTGATGAGCAGTTCTTC